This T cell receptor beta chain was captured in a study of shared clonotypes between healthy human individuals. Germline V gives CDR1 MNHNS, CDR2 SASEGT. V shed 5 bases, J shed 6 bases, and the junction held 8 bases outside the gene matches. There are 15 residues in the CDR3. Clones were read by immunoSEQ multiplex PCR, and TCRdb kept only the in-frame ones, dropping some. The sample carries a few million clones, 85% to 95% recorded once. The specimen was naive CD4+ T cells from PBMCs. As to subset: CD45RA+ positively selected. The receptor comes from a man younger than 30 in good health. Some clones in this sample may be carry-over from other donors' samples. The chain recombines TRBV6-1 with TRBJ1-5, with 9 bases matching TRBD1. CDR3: CASSTYRGRSQPQHF. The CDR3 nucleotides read TGTGCCAGCAGTACATACAGGGGGCGGTCTCAGCCCCAGCATTTT.